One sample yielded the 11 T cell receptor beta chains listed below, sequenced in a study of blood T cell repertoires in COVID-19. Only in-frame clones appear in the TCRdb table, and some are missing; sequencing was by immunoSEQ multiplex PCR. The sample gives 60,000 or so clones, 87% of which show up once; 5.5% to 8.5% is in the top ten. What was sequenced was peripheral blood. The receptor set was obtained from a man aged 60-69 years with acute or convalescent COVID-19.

Written as DNA, the CDR3 is TGTGCCAGCAGTGAAGCGAGGGTTAGTACCTACGAGCAGTACTTC. The encoded protein is CASSEARVSTYEQYF. The rearrangement joins TRBV6-1 to TRBJ2-7; D possibly corresponds to TRBD2 (5 bases). The germline V gene encodes CDR1 MNHNS and CDR2 SASEGT. This CDR3 region has 15 residues. Trimming shortened V by 0 bases and J by 2 bases, and 11 bases separated the two germline ends.

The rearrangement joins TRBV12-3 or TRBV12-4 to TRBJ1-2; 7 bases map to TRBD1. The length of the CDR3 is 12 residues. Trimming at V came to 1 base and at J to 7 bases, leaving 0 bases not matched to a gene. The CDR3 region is CASSLGTGGYTF. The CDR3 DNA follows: TGTGCCAGCAGTTTAGGGACAGGTGGCTACACCTTC.

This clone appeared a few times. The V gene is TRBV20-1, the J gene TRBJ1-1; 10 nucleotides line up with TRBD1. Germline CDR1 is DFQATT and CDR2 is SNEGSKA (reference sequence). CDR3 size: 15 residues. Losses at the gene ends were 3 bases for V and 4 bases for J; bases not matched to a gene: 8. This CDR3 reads CSASDLRTGGTEAFF. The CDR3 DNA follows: TGCAGTGCTAGTGACCTCCGGACAGGGGGCACTGAAGCTTTCTTT.

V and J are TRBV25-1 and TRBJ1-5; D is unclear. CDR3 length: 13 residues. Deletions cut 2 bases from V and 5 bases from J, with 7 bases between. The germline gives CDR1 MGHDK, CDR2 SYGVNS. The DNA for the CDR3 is TGTGCCAGCAGTGAAACTGAGTATCAGCCCCAGCATTTT. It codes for CASSETEYQPQHF.

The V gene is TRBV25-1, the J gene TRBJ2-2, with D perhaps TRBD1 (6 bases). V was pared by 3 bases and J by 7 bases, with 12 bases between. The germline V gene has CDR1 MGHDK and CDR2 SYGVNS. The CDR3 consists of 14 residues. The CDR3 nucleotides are TGTGCCAGCAGTGACACAGGGTGGGACGGGGAGCTGTTTTTT. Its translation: CASSDTGWDGELFF.

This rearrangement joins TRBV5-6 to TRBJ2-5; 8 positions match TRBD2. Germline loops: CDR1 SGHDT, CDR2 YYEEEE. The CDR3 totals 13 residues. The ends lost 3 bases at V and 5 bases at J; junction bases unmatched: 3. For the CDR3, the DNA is TGTGCCAGCAGCTCCTTAGCGGGGGAGACCCAGTACTTC. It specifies CASSSLAGETQYF.

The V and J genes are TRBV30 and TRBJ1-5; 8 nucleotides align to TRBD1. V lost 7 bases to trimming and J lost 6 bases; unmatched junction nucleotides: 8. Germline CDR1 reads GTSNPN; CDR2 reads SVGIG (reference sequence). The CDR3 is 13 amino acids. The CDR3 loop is CASGLQGGQPQHF. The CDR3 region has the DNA TGTGCCTCAGGGTTACAGGGGGGTCAGCCCCAGCATTTT. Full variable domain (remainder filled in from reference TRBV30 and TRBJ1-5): SQTIHQWPATLVQPVGSPLSLECTVEGTSNPNLYWYRQAAGRGLQLLFYSVGIGQISSEVPQNLSASRPQDRQFILSSKKLLLSDSGFYLCASGLQGGQPQHFGDGTRLSIL.

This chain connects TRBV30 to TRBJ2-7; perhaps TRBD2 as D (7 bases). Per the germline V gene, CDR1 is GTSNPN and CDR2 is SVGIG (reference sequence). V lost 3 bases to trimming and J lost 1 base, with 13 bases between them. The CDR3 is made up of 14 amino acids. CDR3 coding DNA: TGTGCCTGGAGCGTGGGGGGGCAATCCTACGAGCAGTACTTC. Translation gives CAWSVGGQSYEQYF.

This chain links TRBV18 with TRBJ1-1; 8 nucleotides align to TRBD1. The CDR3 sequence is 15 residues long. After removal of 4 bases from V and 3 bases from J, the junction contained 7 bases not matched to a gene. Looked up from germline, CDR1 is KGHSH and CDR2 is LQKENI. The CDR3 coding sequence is TGTGCCAGCTCACGAAATTACAGGGGGGACACTGAAGCTTTCTTT. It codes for CASSRNYRGDTEAFF.

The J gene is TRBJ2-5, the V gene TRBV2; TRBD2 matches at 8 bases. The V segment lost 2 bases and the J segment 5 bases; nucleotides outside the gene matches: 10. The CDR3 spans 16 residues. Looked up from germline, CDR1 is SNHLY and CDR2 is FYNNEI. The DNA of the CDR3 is TGTGCCAGCAGTGAATACAGCGGGGGAAGCGGGGAGACCCAGTACTTC. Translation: CASSEYSGGSGETQYF.

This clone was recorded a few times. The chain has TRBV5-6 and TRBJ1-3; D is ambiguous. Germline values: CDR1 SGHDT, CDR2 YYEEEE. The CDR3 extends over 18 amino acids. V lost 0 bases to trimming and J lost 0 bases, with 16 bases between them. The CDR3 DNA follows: TGTGCCAGCAGCTTGGACTCGTCCTGGGAGACCTCTGGAAACACCATATATTTT. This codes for CASSLDSSWETSGNTIYF.